Each of the 27 T cell receptor beta chains below was sequenced from the same sample in a study of vaccination effects on CD4 cells after COVID-19 (dated by TCRdb to between 2021 and 2022). Their specific antigens are unknown. To identify antigen-specific CD4+ T cell clonotypes by their expansion, the ViraFEST assay first stimulated PBMC with viral peptide pools and then applied TCR sequencing. After roughly 11 days of culture, CD4+ T cells were isolated with the EasySep CD4+ T cell isolation kit. Two doses of either the BNT162b2 or the mRNA-1273 mRNA SARS-CoV-2 vaccine were administered to participants. To prepare the library, the immunoSEQ multiplex PCR assay was applied. The table was pulled from immuneACCESS by TCRdb, which kept in-frame rearrangements only. Such tables lose some clones; where checked, under half of the loss comes from unresolved V genes, and the rest has no known cause. The sample table lists 60,000 to 90,000 clones, 80% to 85% of them with a count of one. The top ten clones comprise more than 1% of the sample.

The sequences come from CD4+ T cells from PBMCs cultured with HCoV-229E spike peptides, collected after COVID-19 vaccination. According to the study, the label for this sample's cell subset or site signals: HCoV-229E spike overlapping peptide pool stimulation. The receptors stem from a human donor who received a COVID-19 vaccine.

The chain is built from TRBV19 and TRBJ2-1; weak D call: TRBD2 (6 bases). This CDR3 spans 11 amino acids. V was pared by 9 bases and J by 5 bases, with 8 bases between. Germline CDR1 LNHDA, CDR2 SQIVND (reference sequence). CDR3 sequence (DNA): TGTGCCAGCGGACTACACAATGAGCAGTTCTTC. It yields the protein CASGLHNEQFF.

The chain recombines TRBV4-1 with TRBJ2-2; 8 bases are shared with TRBD1. CDR1 and CDR2 from the germline V gene are MGHRA and YSYEKL. The CDR3 has 17 residues. V trimming: 4 bases; J trimming: 6 bases; junction bases outside the gene matches: 13. The CDR3: CASSRGGGQGGSGELFF. The CDR3 DNA reads as TGCGCCAGCAGCCGAGGTGGAGGACAGGGAGGATCCGGGGAGCTGTTTTTT.

This chain joins TRBV7-9 and TRBJ1-2; no firm D call. The CDR3 has 13 amino acids. V lost 1 base and J lost 7, with 10 bases in between. Germline V CDR1 and CDR2: SEHNR, FQNEAQ (reference sequence). The CDR3 region is CASSLGQETGYTF. In DNA, the CDR3 is TGTGCCAGCAGCTTAGGCCAGGAGACTGGCTACACCTTC.

The chain carries TRBV10-1 and TRBJ2-1; 9 bases are shared with TRBD1. The CDR3 covers 16 residues. CDR1 is WNHNN and CDR2 is SYGVQD in the germline V gene (reference sequence). V trimming: 3 bases; J trimming: 9 bases; junction bases outside the gene matches: 12. The CDR3 coding sequence is TGCGCCAGCAGTGACCTTGGGGGACAGGGATTTGGTGAGCAGTTCTTC. Amino acids: CASSDLGGQGFGEQFF.

This chain joins TRBV3-1 (or the pseudogene TRBV3-2) and TRBJ2-5, with 7 nucleotides matching TRBD2. The CDR3 length is 16 residues. J was trimmed by 6 bases and V by 0 bases; bases with no gene match: 10. Germline assignment: CDR1 LGHDT and CDR2 YNNKEL (reference sequence). Here the CDR3 DNA reads TGTGCCAGCAGCCAAGATGGACTAGTGGTTTCCCAGACCCAGTACTTC. Amino acids: CASSQDGLVVSQTQYF.

This chain links TRBV19 with TRBJ2-5; 9 nucleotides line up with TRBD1. The ends lost 6 bases at V and 4 bases at J; junction bases unmatched: 12. Germline V gene lookup returns CDR1 LNHDA and CDR2 SQIVND (reference sequence). The CDR3 sequence is 16 residues long. The CDR3 coding sequence is TGTGCCAGTAGCCTCGGACCGGGACAGGGTCGAGAGACCCAGTACTTC. This codes for CASSLGPGQGRETQYF.

J is TRBJ2-2 and V is TRBV29-1; 8 bases line up with TRBD1. Germline CDR1 SQVTM, CDR2 ANQGSEA. With V trimmed by 6 bases and J by 1 base, 4 bases remained unmatched. CDR3 length: 14 residues. Written as DNA, the CDR3 is TGCAGCGTATCCGGGACAGGGAACACCGGGGAGCTGTTTTTT. Its protein product is CSVSGTGNTGELFF.

The CDR3 region has the DNA TGCAGCGTTGAATGGGGACAGGGTCGAGGCTACACCTTC. Translation: CSVEWGQGRGYTF. The gene calls are TRBV29-1 and TRBJ1-2; 9 bases map to TRBD1. After removal of 2 bases from V and 8 bases from J, the junction contained 6 bases not matched to a gene. This CDR3 has 13 amino acids. Germline-derived CDR1 and CDR2 are SQVTM and ANQGSEA.

V gene TRBV6-6 combines with J gene TRBJ1-2, with D uncertain. Trimming pared 0 bases from V and 6 bases from J, leaving 11 bases between. The germline V gene has CDR1 MNHNY and CDR2 SVGAGI (reference sequence). CDR3 length: 14 amino acids. CDR3 protein: CASSYSNAKHGYTF. In nucleotides, the CDR3 is TGTGCCAGCAGTTACTCGAATGCTAAACATGGCTACACCTTC.

This clone has a single count. This chain connects TRBV18 to TRBJ1-1, with no clear D. The V end was cut by 2 bases, the J end by 0 bases, with 10 bases between. The CDR3 runs to 15 residues. Germline V CDR1 and CDR2: KGHSH, LQKENI. CDR3 in DNA: TGTGCCAGCTCACCAGATGAAGCTTTGAACACTGAAGCTTTCTTT. This codes for CASSPDEALNTEAFF.

This clone was observed a few times. The gene calls are TRBV21-1 and TRBJ2-7; the table's TRBD2 call for D was not verified on the DNA. TRBV21-1 is a pseudogene. CDR3 size: 14 residues. Here the CDR3 reads CASSRHELSYEQYV. CDR3 coding DNA: TGTGCCAGCAGCCGCCACGAGCTCTCCTACGAGCAGTACGTC.

This clone was picked up one time. This chain links TRBV6-5 with TRBJ2-5; D not certain. The ends were cut back, 4 bases at V and 1 base at J, with 7 bases in the middle. The CDR3 is made up of 13 amino acids. Germline V gives CDR1 MNHEY, CDR2 SVGAGI. CDR3 residues: CASSSPTQETQYF. The CDR3 bases are TGTGCCAGCAGTTCCCCTACCCAAGAGACCCAGTACTTC.

The chain couples TRBV4-1 to TRBJ1-4; no definite D call. The ends were cut back, 0 bases at V and 1 base at J, with 18 bases in the middle. Germline loops: CDR1 MGHRA, CDR2 YSYEKL. CDR3 length: 19 residues. The CDR3: CASSQDHRTIRKTNEKLFF. The CDR3 bases are TGCGCCAGCAGCCAAGATCACCGGACGATAAGGAAAACTAATGAAAAACTGTTTTTT.

Here the CDR3 reads CATSAGTGNYGYTF. Written as DNA, the CDR3 is TGTGCCACCAGTGCCGGGACAGGAAACTATGGCTACACCTTC. This chain connects TRBV24-1 to TRBJ1-2; 8 bases line up with TRBD1. V lost 5 bases, J lost 2 bases, and 3 bases stayed unmatched. The CDR3 length is 14 residues. Per the germline V gene, CDR1 is KGHDR and CDR2 is SFDVKD.

The gene calls are TRBV10-1 and TRBJ2-3; tentative D call: TRBD2 (6 bases). Trimming took off 6 bases at V and 0 bases at J, with 13 bases between the two ends. This CDR3 is built from 15 residues. CDR1 is WNHNN, CDR2 SYGVQD, per germline (reference sequence). The CDR3 DNA is TGCGCCAGCAGGAGTGGGGACTCTAGCACAGATACGCAGTATTTT. Amino acid sequence: CASRSGDSSTDTQYF.

The chain is built from TRBV7-9 and TRBJ1-1; D perhaps matches TRBD1 (6 bases). Germline V CDR1 and CDR2: SEHNR, FQNEAQ (reference sequence). Trimming stripped 1 base from V and 8 bases from J, with 17 bases between. The CDR3 sequence is 15 residues long. The CDR3 region has the DNA TGTGCCAGCAGCTTAGGGGGGGCAGGAGAGGACGAAGCTTTCTTT. This sequence encodes CASSLGGAGEDEAFF.

V usage is TRBV5-6 and J usage is TRBJ2-2; no clear D. The V gene's germline CDR1 is SGHDT and CDR2 YYEEEE. V dropped 1 base and J dropped 1 base, with 8 bases sitting between them. The CDR3 has 15 residues. The CDR3 nucleotides are TGTGCCAGCAGCTTGTTTTCCGGGAACACCGGGGAGCTGTTTTTT. Protein: CASSLFSGNTGELFF.

The gene calls are TRBV3-1 (or the pseudogene TRBV3-2) and TRBJ1-2; tentatively, D is TRBD1 (5 bases). V was cut by 3 bases and J by 11 bases, with 19 bases left in between. CDR3 size: 14 residues. Germline CDR1 LGHDT, CDR2 YNNKEL (reference sequence). CDR3 amino acids: CASSHAPRDKSYTF. For the CDR3, the DNA is TGTGCCAGCAGCCATGCCCCCAGGGATAAGAGTTACACCTTC.

This rearrangement joins TRBV18 to TRBJ1-5; unclear D gene. Germline V CDR1 and CDR2: KGHSH, LQKENI. The CDR3 has 14 residues. Trimming pared 2 bases from V and 7 bases from J, leaving 12 bases between. The CDR3 here is CASSPVRVGQPQHF. For the CDR3, the DNA is TGTGCCAGCTCACCAGTTAGGGTCGGACAGCCCCAGCATTTT.

The V gene is TRBV20-1, the J gene TRBJ2-5; no clear D gene. CDR3 length: 10 residues. Per germline, CDR1 DFQATT and CDR2 SNEGSKA (reference sequence). V was clipped by 6 bases and J by 6 bases, with 8 bases between them. CDR3 coding DNA: TGCAGTGCGGAGAGGAAGACCCAGTACTTC. Translation: CSAERKTQYF.

The chain uses TRBV7-2 and TRBJ1-2; no clear D gene. V lost 2 bases and J 4 bases, leaving 5 bases between the germline ends. This CDR3 spans 12 amino acids. Germline CDR1 reads SGHTA; CDR2 reads FQGNSA. The CDR3 loop reads CASSLKFYGYTF. CDR3 sequence (DNA): TGTGCCAGCAGCTTAAAGTTCTATGGCTACACCTTC.

This chain uses TRBV5-4 with TRBJ2-1, with 11 positions matching TRBD1. Per germline, CDR1 SGHNT and CDR2 YYREEE (reference sequence). Trimming at V came to 2 bases and at J to 6 bases, leaving 7 bases not matched to a gene. The CDR3 has 16 amino acids. The CDR3 nucleotides read TGTGCCAGCAGCTTCGGTCTCGGGACAGGGGGCAATGAGCAGTTCTTC. Amino acid sequence: CASSFGLGTGGNEQFF.

This chain uses TRBV6-4 with TRBJ1-1, with 10 bases matching TRBD1. The CDR3 runs to 16 residues. Germline V lookup: CDR1 MRHNA, CDR2 SNTAGT. Trimming cost V 2 bases and J 4 bases; bases outside gene matches: 7. CDR3 protein: CASSDKTGGRGTEAFF. CDR3 bases: TGTGCCAGCAGTGACAAGACAGGGGGCCGGGGCACTGAAGCTTTCTTT.

This clone was observed a handful of times. V gene TRBV24-1 combines with J gene TRBJ2-5; 9 nucleotides agree with TRBD2. The germline V gene has CDR1 KGHDR and CDR2 SFDVKD. J lost 5 bases, V lost 3 bases, and 9 bases had no gene match. The CDR3 totals 16 residues. CDR3 bases: TGTGCCACCAGTGATCCCCTGGGACTAGCTGTCGAGACCCAGTACTTC. Protein product: CATSDPLGLAVETQYF.

The rearrangement joins TRBV25-1 to TRBJ2-5, with 7 bases fitting TRBD2. The CDR3 sequence is 13 residues long. CDR1 MGHDK and CDR2 SYGVNS come from the germline V gene. The V gene end was trimmed by 4 bases and the J gene end by 5 bases; junction bases not matched to a gene: 4. CDR3 nucleotides: TGTGCCAGCAGTGCCTCGGGGGGTGAGACCCAGTACTTC. Translated, it gives CASSASGGETQYF. Supplemented by reference TRBV25-1 and TRBJ2-5, the full variable domain reads EADIYQTPRYLVIGTGKKITLECSQTMGHDKMYWYQQDPGMELHLIHYSYGVNSTEKGDLSSESTVSRIRTEHFPLTLESARPSHTSQYLCASSASGGETQYFGPGTRLLVL.

The V gene is TRBV5-8, the J gene TRBJ1-1; 7 bases match TRBD1. CDR1 is SGHTS and CDR2 is YDEGEE in the germline V gene. V lost 7 bases to trimming and J lost 5 bases; unmatched junction nucleotides: 17. The CDR3 totals 16 residues. In nucleotides, the CDR3 is TGTGCCAGCCCACTGCCCTGGGCAGGGGGGAAGACTGAAGCTTTCTTT. Protein sequence: CASPLPWAGGKTEAFF.

This clone was detected once. The CDR3 sequence is CASSRRGTGELFF. The CDR3 nucleotides read TGTGCCAGCAGTCGCAGGGGCACCGGGGAGCTGTTTTTT. The chain combines TRBV12-3 or TRBV12-4 with TRBJ2-2, with a weak D call TRBD1 (6 bases). Trimming took 5 bases from V and 4 from J, leaving 8 bases between them. The CDR3 consists of 13 residues.